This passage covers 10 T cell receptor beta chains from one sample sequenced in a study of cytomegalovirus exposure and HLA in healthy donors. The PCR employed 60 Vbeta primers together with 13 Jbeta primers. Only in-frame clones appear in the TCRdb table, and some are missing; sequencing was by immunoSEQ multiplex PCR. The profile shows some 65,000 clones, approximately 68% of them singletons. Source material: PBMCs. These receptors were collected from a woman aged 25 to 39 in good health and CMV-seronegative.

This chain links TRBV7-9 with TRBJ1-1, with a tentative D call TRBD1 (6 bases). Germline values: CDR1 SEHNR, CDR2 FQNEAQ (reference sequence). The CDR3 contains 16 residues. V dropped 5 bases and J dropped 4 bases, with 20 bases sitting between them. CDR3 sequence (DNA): TGTGCCAGCAGCCCCCCTAGTGCAGGGGTGGTCACTGAAGCTTTCTTT. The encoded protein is CASSPPSAGVVTEAFF.

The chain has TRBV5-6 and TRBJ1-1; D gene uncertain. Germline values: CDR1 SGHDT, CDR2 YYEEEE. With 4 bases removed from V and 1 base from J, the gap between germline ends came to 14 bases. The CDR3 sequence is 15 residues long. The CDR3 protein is CASSTEEERNTEAFF. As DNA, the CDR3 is TGTGCCAGCAGCACCGAAGAGGAAAGGAACACTGAAGCTTTCTTT.

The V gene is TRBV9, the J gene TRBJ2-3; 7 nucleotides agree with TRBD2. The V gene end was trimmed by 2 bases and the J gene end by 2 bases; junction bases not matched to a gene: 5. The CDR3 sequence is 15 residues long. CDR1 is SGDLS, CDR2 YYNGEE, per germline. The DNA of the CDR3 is TGTGCCAGCAGCGTTAGCGGGCGTAACACAGATACGCAGTATTTT. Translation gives CASSVSGRNTDTQYF.

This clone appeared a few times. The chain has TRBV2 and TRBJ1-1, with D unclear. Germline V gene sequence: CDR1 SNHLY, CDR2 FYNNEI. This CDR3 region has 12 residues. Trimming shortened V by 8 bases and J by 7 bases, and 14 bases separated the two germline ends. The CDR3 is CASRLDASEAFF. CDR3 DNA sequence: TGTGCCAGCCGACTCGACGCCAGTGAAGCTTTCTTT.

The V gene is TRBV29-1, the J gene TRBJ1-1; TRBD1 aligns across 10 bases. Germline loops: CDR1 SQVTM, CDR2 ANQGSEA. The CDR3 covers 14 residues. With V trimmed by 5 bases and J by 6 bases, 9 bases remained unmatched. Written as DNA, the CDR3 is TGCAGCGTTAGAGACAGGGGGCGGATGGCTGAAGCTTTCTTT. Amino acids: CSVRDRGRMAEAFF.

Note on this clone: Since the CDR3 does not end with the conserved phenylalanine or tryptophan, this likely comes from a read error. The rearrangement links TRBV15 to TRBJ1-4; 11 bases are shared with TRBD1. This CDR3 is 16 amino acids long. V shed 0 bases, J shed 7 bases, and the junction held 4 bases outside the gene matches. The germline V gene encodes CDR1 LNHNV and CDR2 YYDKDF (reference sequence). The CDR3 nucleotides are TGTGCCACCAGCAGAGACCCCGGGACAGGGGGTGAAAAACTGTTTGTT. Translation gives CATSRDPGTGGEKLFV.

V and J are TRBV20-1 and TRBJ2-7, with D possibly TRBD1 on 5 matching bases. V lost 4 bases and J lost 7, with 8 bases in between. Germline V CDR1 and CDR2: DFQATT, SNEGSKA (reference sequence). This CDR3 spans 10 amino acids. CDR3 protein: CSAKGNEQYF. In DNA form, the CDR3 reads TGCAGTGCTAAGGGGAATGAGCAGTACTTC.

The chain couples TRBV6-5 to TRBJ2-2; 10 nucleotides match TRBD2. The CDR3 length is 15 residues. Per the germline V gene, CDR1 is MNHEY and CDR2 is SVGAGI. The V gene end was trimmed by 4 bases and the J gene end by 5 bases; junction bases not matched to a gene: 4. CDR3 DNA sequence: TGTGCCAGCAGTTTAGCGGGGGGCGGGACCGGGGAGCTGTTTTTT. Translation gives CASSLAGGGTGELFF.

CDR3 loop: CASSYSGTGGSETQYF. For the CDR3, the DNA is TGTGCCAGCAGTTACTCCGGGACAGGGGGTTCGGAGACCCAGTACTTC. The rearrangement joins TRBV6-5 to TRBJ2-5; 11 positions match TRBD1. V lost 0 bases and J lost 5; bases outside the gene matches: 5. The germline gives CDR1 MNHEY, CDR2 SVGAGI. The length of the CDR3 is 16 residues.

In nucleotides, the CDR3 is TGTGCCAGCTCACCGGGACTTCAGGACGAGCAGTACTTC. Translating gives CASSPGLQDEQYF. The V and J genes are TRBV18 and TRBJ2-7; tentative D call: TRBD2 (6 bases). V lost 3 bases and J lost 5, with 11 bases in between. Germline-derived CDR1 and CDR2 are KGHSH and LQKENI. This CDR3 is built from 13 residues.